This T cell receptor (beta chain) was obtained from a study of tumor-infiltrating lymphocytes in primary liver carcinoma. Study at large: Spanning 30 to 69 years of age, the patients were men and women.

The source material, 20-30 mg of unsorted bulk tissue, was used to co-extract RNA and DNA. Researchers took samples from five separate regions of each tumor. This clonotype was recorded at least ten times. Priming with a constant-region primer yielded TCR beta cDNA from around 0.45 ug total RNA. Three rounds of nested multiplex PCR with slightly modified ARM-PCR produced TCR beta libraries. Primers for the first two PCR rounds were TRBV1-TRBV30 forward primers and a C-beta reverse primer (about 10 cycles per round). MiXCR, applied by TCRdb to the multiplex PCR reads, yields one record per CDR3 protein. The sample records approximately 30,000 distinct CDR3 sequences, about 79% being singletons. CDR3 size: 16 residues. V lost 3 bases, J lost 3 bases, and 18 bases lay in between. Per the germline V gene, CDR1 is MDHEN and CDR2 is SYDVKM.

The sequenced material came from liver tumor tissue from sampling region 5. Subset reported: tumor region T5, tumor centre. The TCR originated in a man aged 35-49 years with primary liver carcinoma and hepatitis B virus infection. The V gene is TRBV28, the J gene TRBJ2-7; weak D call: TRBD2 (5 bases). The CDR3 reads CASSFYSTIPFYEQYF. The CDR3 region has the DNA TGTGCCAGCAGTTTCTATTCGACTATCCCCTTCTACGAGCAGTACTTC.